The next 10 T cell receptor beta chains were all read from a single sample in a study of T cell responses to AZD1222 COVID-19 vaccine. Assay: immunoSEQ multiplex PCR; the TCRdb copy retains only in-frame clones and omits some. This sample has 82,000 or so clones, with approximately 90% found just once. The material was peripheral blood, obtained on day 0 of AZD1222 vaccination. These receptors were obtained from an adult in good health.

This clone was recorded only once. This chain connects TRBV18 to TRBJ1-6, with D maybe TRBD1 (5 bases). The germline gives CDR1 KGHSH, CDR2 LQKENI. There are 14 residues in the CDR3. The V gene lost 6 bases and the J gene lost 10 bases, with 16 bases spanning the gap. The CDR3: CASSSYGGGSPLHF. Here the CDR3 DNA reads TGTGCCAGCTCGAGCTACGGGGGGGGATCACCCCTCCACTTT.

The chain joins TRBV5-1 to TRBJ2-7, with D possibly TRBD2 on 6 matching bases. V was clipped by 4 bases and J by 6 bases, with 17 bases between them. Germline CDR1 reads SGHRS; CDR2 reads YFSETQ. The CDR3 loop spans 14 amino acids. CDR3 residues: CASSVIKGTGEQYF. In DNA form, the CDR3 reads TGCGCCAGCAGCGTGATCAAAGGGACTGGCGAGCAGTACTTC.

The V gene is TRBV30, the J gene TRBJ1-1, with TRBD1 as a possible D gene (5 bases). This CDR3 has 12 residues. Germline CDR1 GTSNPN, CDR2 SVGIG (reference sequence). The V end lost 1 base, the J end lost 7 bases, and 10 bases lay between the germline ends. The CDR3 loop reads CAWSERQIEAFF. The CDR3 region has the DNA TGTGCCTGGAGTGAGAGACAGATTGAAGCTTTCTTT.

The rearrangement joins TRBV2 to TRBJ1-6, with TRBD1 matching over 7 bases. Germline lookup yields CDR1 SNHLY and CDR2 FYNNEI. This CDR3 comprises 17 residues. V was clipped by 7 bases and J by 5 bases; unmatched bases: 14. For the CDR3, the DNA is TGTGCCAGCACCAGAGCACAGGGGTCCCTGGATAATTCACCCCTCCACTTT. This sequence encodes CASTRAQGSLDNSPLHF.

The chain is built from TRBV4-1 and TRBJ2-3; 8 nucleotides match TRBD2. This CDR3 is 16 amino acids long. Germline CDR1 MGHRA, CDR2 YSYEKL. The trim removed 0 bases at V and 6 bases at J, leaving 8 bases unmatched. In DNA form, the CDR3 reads TGCGCCAGCAGCCAAGAAGAAGCGGGGGAGTTCGATACGCAGTATTTT. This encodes CASSQEEAGEFDTQYF.

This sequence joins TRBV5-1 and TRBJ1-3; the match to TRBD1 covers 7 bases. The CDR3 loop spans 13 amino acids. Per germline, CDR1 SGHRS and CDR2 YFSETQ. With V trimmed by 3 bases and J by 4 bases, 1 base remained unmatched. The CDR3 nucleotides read TGCGCCAGCAGCTCGGGACAGGGAAACACCATATATTTT. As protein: CASSSGQGNTIYF. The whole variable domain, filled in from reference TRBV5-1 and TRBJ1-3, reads KAGVTQTPRYLIKTRGQQVTLSCSPISGHRSVSWYQQTPGQGLQFLFEYFSETQRNKGNFPGRFSGRQFSNSRSEMNVSTLELGDSALYLCASSSGQGNTIYFGEGSWLTVV.

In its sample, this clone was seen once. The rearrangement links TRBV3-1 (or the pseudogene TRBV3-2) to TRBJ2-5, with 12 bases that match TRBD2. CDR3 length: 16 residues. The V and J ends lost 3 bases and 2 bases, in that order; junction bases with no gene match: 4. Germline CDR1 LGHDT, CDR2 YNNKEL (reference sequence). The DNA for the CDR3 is TGTGCCAGCAGCCAGTCTCTAGCGGGGGGGCAAGAGACCCAGTACTTC. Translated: CASSQSLAGGQETQYF.

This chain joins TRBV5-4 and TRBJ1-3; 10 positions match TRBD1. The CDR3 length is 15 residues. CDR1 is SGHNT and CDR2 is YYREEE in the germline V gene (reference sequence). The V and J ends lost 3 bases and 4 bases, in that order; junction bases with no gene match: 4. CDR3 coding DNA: TGTGCCAGCAGCTGGGGACAGGGGTTAGGAAACACCATATATTTT. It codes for CASSWGQGLGNTIYF.

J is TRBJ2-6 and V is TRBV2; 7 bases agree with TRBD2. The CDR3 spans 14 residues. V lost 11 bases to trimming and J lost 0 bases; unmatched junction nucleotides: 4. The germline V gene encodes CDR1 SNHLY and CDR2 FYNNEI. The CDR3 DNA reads TGTGCCCTTCGGGGGGACTCTGGGGCCAACGTCCTGACTTTC. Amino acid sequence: CALRGDSGANVLTF.

This chain's CDR3 is CASSLNAETNTEAFF. The CDR3, as DNA: TGCGCCAGCAGCTTGAATGCAGAAACAAACACTGAAGCTTTCTTT. V and J are TRBV5-1 and TRBJ1-1; D not resolved. Germline CDR1 SGHRS, CDR2 YFSETQ. The germline V and J ends were trimmed by 1 base and 2 bases, with 12 bases remaining between them. CDR3 length: 15 amino acids.